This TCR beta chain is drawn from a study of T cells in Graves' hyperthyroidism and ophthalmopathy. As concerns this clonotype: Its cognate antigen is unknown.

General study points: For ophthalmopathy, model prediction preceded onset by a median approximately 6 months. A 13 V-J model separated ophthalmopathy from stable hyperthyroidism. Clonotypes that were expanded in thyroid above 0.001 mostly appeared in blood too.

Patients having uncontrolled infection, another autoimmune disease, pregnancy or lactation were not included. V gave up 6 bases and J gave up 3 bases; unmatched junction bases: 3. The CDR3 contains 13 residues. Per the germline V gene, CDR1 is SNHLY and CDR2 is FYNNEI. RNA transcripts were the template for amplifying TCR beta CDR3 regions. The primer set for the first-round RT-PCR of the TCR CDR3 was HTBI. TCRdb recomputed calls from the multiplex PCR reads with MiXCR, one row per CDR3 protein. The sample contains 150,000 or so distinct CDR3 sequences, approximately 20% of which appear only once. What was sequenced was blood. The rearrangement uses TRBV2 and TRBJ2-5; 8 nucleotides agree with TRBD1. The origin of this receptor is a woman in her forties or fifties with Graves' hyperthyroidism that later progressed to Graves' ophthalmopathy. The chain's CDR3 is CASSVDREETQYF. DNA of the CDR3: TGTGCCAGCAGCGTGGACAGGGAAGAGACCCAGTACTTC.